The clone carrying this TCR beta chain was seen at least ten times. What it binds is not known. This specimen comes from a study of T cells in Graves' hyperthyroidism and ophthalmopathy. Study-wide results and caveats: Stable hyperthyroidism was told apart from ophthalmopathy by a model built on 13 V-J features. Blood shared most expanded thyroid clonotypes above 0.001.

The CDR3 regions of TCR beta were amplified from RNA transcripts. First-round RT-PCR with HTBI primers amplified the TCR CDR3 region. TCRdb passed the multiplex PCR reads through MiXCR, listing each CDR3 protein once. The profile shows 300,000 to 350,000 distinct CDR3 sequences, 16% of them singletons. J was trimmed by 4 bases and V by 6 bases; bases with no gene match: 8. The germline V gene encodes CDR1 MDHEN and CDR2 SYDVKM. This CDR3 spans 16 amino acids. Disease duration under 2 months; hyperthyroidism patients were aged 18 to 65. Each diagnosis drew on symptoms, thyroxine, TRAb, thyroid ultrasound and orbital computed tomography findings.

Sequencing was performed on blood. The chain links TRBV28 to TRBJ2-7, with 14 bases that match TRBD2. The source of this sequence is a man aged 25-45 years with Graves' hyperthyroidism. The CDR3 coding sequence is TGTGCCAGCAGGGGGACTAGCGGGAGAAGTGGTTACGAGCAGTACTTC. Its protein product is CASRGTSGRSGYEQYF.